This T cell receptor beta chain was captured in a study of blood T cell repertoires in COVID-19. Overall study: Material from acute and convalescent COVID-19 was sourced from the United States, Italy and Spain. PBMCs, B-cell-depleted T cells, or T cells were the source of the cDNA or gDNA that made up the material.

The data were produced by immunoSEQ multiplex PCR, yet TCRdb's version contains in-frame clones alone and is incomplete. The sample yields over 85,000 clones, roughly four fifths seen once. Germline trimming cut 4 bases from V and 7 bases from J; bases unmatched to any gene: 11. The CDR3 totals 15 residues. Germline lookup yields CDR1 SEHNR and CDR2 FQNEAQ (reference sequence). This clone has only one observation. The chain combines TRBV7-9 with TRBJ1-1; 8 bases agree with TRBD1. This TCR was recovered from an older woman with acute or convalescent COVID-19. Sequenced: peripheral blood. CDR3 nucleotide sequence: TGTGCCAGCAGCTCTGGACAGGGATCCGGTGGTGAAGCTTTCTTT. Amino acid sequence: CASSSGQGSGGEAFF.